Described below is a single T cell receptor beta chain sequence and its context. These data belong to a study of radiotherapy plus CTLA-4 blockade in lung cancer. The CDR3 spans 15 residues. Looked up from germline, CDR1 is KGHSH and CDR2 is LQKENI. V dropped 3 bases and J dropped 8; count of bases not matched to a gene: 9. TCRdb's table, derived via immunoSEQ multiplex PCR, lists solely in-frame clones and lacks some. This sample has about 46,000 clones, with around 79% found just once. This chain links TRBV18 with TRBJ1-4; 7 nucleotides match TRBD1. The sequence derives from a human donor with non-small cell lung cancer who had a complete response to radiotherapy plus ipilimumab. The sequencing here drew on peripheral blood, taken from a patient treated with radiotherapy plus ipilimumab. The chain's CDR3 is CASSPLTGSVEKLFF. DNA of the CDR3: TGTGCCAGCTCACCGCTGACAGGGTCGGTCGAAAAACTGTTTTTT.